The clone carrying this T cell receptor (beta chain) was seen only a few times. Its antigen is still unknown. Tregs were sorted as CD4+CD25+CD127-/low cells. Study-wide findings and caveats: Larger-cohort validation covered only one TCR beta V-J rearrangement. Tumor memory CD4+ T cell TCR gene usage clustered with blood and lymph node memory CD4+ cells and lymph node naive CD4+ cells.

The V and J ends lost 5 bases and 2 bases respectively, with 10 bases between them. The CDR3 totals 12 residues. Germline CDR1 reads DFQATT; CDR2 reads SNEGSKA (reference sequence). Semi-nested PCR with Nested Universal Primer A followed constant-region reverse priming of full-length variable regions. TCRdb re-derived calls from the 5' RACE reads in MiXCR, one entry per CDR3 protein. Among 35,000 to 50,000 distinct CDR3 sequences listed, around 20% were seen once. The chain couples TRBV20-1 to TRBJ2-7; D gene ambiguous. The sequencing sample was made of Tregs sorted from blood. The TCR was taken from a female donor with breast cancer. DNA for the CDR3: TGCAGTGCTGCGCGGCATACCTACGAGCAGTACTTC. As protein: CSAARHTYEQYF.